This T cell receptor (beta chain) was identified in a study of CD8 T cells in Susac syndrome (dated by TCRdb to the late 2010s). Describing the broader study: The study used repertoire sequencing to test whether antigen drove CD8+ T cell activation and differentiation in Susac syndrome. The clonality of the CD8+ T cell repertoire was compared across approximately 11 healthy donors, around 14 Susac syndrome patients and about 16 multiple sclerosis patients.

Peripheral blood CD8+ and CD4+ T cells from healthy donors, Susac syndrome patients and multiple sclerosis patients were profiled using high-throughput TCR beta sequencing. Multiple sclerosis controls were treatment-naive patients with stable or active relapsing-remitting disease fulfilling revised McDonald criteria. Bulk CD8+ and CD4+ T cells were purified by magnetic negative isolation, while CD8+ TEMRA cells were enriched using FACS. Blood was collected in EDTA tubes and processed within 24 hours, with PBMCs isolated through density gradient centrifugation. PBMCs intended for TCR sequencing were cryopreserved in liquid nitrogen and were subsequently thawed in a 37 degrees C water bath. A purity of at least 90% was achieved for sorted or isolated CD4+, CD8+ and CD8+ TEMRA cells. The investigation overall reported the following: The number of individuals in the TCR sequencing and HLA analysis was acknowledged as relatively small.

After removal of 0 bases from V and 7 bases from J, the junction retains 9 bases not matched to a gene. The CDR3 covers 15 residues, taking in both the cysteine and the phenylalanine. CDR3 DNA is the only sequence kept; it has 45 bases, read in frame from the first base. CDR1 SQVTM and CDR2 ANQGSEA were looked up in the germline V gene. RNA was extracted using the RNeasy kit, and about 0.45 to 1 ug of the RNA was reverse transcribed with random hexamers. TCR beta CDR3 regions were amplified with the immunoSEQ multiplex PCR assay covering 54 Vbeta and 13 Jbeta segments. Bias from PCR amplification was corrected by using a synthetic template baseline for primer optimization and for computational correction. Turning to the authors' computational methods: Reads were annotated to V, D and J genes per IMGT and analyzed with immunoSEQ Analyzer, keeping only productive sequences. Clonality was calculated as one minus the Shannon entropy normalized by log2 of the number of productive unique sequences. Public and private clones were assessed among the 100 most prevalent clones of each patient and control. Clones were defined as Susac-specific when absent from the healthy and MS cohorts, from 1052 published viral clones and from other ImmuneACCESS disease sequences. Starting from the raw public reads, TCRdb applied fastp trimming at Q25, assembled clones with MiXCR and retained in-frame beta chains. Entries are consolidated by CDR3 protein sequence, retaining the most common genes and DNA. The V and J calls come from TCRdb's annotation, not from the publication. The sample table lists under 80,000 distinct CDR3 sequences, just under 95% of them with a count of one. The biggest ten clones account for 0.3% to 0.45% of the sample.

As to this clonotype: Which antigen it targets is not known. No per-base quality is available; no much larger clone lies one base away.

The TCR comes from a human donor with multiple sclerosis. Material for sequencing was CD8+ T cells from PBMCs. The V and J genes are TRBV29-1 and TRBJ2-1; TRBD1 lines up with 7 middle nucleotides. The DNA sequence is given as TGCAGCGTTGAAGACCCCCTTACAGGGGTGAATGAGCAGTTCTTC. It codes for CSVEDPLTGVNEQFF.